This T cell receptor beta chain comes out of a study of radiotherapy plus CTLA-4 blockade in lung cancer (dated by TCRdb to about 2018). With respect to the entire study: Among enrolled patients, 15% to 20% had an objective response and 30% to 40% reached disease control.

A note on this clone: The antigen it recognizes is unknown. Base qualities are not recorded, but no much larger clone differs from it by a single base.

Receptors were amplified or captured by the immunoSEQ multiplex PCR assay. TCRdb took over this immuneACCESS table, retaining in-frame rearrangements with V and J assigned. Such tables are incomplete; in checked studies, under half of the missing clones stem from an unresolved V gene, and the remainder is unexplained. The sample table shows 40,000 or so clones, and roughly 60% are seen once. Of the sample, approximately 17% falls within the top ten clones. The study evaluated CTLA-4 blockade (ipilimumab) given together with focal radiation therapy in patients who had chemo-refractory metastatic non-small-cell lung cancer. The CDR3, cysteine through phenylalanine, is 14 amino acids long. The kept DNA is CDR3 alone, 42 bases in frame from the first base. CDR1 and CDR2, looked up from the germline V gene, are SQVTM and ANQGSEA. V and J are trimmed by 4 bases and 0 bases, and the gene matches miss 4 bases of the junction.

Broad study findings and their caveats: The strongest predictors of response, as reported, were early dynamic changes in blood T cell clones along with a rise in serum interferon-beta after radiation. After treatment with radiotherapy and ipilimumab, TCR clones that came from tumors expanded in the peripheral blood.

Source: peripheral blood, taken from a patient treated with radiotherapy plus ipilimumab. The sequence was obtained from a human donor with non-small cell lung cancer who had a partial response to radiotherapy plus ipilimumab. The chain joins TRBV29-1 to TRBJ1-1, with 8 junctional bases fitting TRBD1. The encoded CDR3 is CSVGGDRMNTEAFF. The sequence in DNA is TGCAGCGTTGGGGGGGACAGGATGAACACTGAAGCTTTCTTT. Reference TRBV29-1 and TRBJ1-1 genes cover what lies past the CDR3, so the full variable domain is SAVISQKPSRDICQRGTSLTIQCQVDSQVTMMFWYRQQPGQSLTLIATANQGSEATYESGFVIDKFPISRPNLTFSTLTVSNMSPEDSSIYLCSVGGDRMNTEAFFGQGTRLTVV.